This T cell receptor beta chain was found in a study of blood T cell repertoires in COVID-19. Study information: Whether acute or convalescent, the COVID-19 samples came from the United States, Italy and Spain.

Assay: immunoSEQ multiplex PCR; the TCRdb copy retains only in-frame clones and omits some. The sample records more than 100,000 clones, roughly 88% being singletons. Germline CDR1 is ENHRY and CDR2 is SYGVKD. Trimming cost V 6 bases and J 8 bases, with 19 bases left between them. The CDR3 has 15 residues. The sequence came from a woman in her 50s with active or convalescent COVID-19. The chain has TRBV10-3 and TRBJ2-2; D might be TRBD1 (7 bases). Sequencing used peripheral blood. CDR3 sequence reads: CAISRGQEGVGELFF. In DNA, the CDR3 is TGTGCCATCAGCCGAGGACAGGAGGGAGTAGGGGAGCTGTTTTTT.